Listed here are 3 T cell receptor beta chains from one sample, sequenced in a study of T cell repertoires in cytomegalovirus infection. TCRdb ran MiXCR on the reads and lists one entry per CDR3 protein. Here the sample spans 110,000 to 150,000 distinct CDR3 sequences, over 25% being singletons. These receptors' targets are unknown. Sequenced material: CD8+ T cells from cultured PBMCs, taken from culture after CMV antigen stimulation. The source of these receptors is a human donor in good health (CMV status not recorded). Some clones in this sample may be carry-over from other donors' samples.

There are a few counts of this clonotype. The CDR3 spells CASSPGPAAEQYF. For the CDR3, the DNA is TGTGCCAGCAGTCCGGGACCGGCGGCCGAGCAGTACTTC. The chain is built from TRBV6-5 and TRBJ2-7; the D call may be TRBD1 or TRBD2 (5 bases each). V lost 5 bases to trimming and J lost 6 bases, with 14 bases between them. The CDR3 sequence is 13 residues long. CDR1 and CDR2 (germline): MNHEY, SVGAGI.

The chain couples TRBV11-1 to TRBJ2-1; D is possibly TRBD2 (6 bases). V dropped 5 bases and J dropped 7 bases, with 12 bases sitting between them. The CDR3 runs to 13 residues. Germline CDR1 and CDR2: SGHAT and FQDESV (reference sequence). For the CDR3, the DNA is TGTGCCAGCAGCCCCGGGACTTTGAATGAGCAGTTCTTC. It translates to CASSPGTLNEQFF.

There are many counts of this clonotype. The chain carries TRBV7-2 and TRBJ1-2, with TRBD1 as a possible D gene (6 bases). This CDR3 region has 14 residues. CDR1 and CDR2 (germline): SGHTA, FQGNSA. Trimming took off 1 base at V and 4 bases at J, with 10 bases between the two ends. Here the CDR3 DNA reads TGTGCCAGCAGCTTAGGGGGGGCGGGCTATGGCTACACCTTC. This sequence encodes CASSLGGAGYGYTF. The full variable domain, with the rest looked up from reference TRBV7-2 and TRBJ1-2, is GAGVSQSPSNKVTEKGKDVELRCDPISGHTALYWYRQSLGQGLEFLIYFQGNSAPDKSGLPSDRFSAERTGGSVSTLTIQRTQQEDSAVYLCASSLGGAGYGYTFGSGTRLTVV.